This TCR beta chain came from a study of technical replicates of blood from several donors. TCRdb's copy holds only in-frame clones and misses some; the assay was immunoSEQ multiplex PCR. The sample contains 75,000 to 95,000 clones, 85% to 95% of which appear only once. This receptor was taken from a human donor in good health. Sample: T cells isolated from PBMCs.

The CDR3 protein is CASKDTGTGVYEQYF. CDR3 coding DNA: TGTGCCAGTAAGGATACGGGGACAGGGGTCTACGAGCAGTACTTC. The genes are TRBV6-5 and TRBJ2-7; 10 bases line up with TRBD1. CDR1 is MNHEY and CDR2 is SVGAGI in the germline V gene. V lost 9 bases and J lost 3; bases outside the gene matches: 11. The CDR3 sequence is 15 residues long.